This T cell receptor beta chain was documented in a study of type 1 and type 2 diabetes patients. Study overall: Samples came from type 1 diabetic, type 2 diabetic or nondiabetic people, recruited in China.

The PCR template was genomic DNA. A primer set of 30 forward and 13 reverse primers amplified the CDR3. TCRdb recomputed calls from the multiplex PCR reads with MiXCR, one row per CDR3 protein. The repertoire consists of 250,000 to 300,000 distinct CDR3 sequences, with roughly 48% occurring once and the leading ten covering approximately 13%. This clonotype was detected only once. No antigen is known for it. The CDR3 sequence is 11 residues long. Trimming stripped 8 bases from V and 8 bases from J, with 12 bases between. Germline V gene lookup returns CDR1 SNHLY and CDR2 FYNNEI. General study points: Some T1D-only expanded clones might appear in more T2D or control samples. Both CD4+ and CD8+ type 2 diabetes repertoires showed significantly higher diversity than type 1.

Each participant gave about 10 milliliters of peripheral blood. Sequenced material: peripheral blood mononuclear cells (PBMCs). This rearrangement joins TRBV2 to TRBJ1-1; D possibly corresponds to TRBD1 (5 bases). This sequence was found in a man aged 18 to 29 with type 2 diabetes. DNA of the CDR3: TGTGCCAGCGGGAGGGGTCTGGAAGCTTTCTTT. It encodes CASGRGLEAFF.